The 24 T cell receptor beta chains presented below share a single source sample, sequenced in a study of response to subunit inactivated influenza vaccine. TCRdb recomputed calls from the RT-PCR reads with MiXCR, one row per CDR3 protein. This table has about 620,000 distinct CDR3 sequences, about 11% appearing once. The data also belong to a second study, concerning T cells expressing NK-cell markers. Per that paper: For TCR beta, cDNA was produced by 5'RACE template switching with UMIs.

Sample: PBMCs from blood, taken on the day of vaccination. These receptors all stem from a man aged 50-59 years who received an inactivated influenza vaccine.

This clonotype was detected a few times. V gene TRBV7-9 combines with J gene TRBJ2-7; 7 bases match TRBD1. The CDR3 has 14 amino acids. Germline CDR1 reads SEHNR; CDR2 reads FQNEAQ (reference sequence). With V trimmed by 5 bases and J by 2 bases, 6 bases remained unmatched. CDR3 DNA sequence: TGTGCCAGCAGCGATGACAGGGATACCTACGAGCAGTACTTC. Its protein is CASSDDRDTYEQYF.

DNA for the CDR3: TGCAGCGTAGAGCTACCGGGGCGCACAGATACGCAGTATTTT. The encoded protein is CSVELPGRTDTQYF. The chain recombines TRBV29-1 with TRBJ2-3; D possibly uses TRBD1 or TRBD2 (5 bases each). Looked up from germline, CDR1 is SQVTM and CDR2 is ANQGSEA. The CDR3 is 14 residues long. V shed 6 bases and J shed 1 base, with 14 bases lying between them.

This clonotype was detected a few times. This chain links TRBV6-2 or TRBV6-3 with TRBJ2-7; 11 nucleotides align to TRBD1. Trimming took 7 bases from V and 6 from J; bases not matched to a gene: 8. Germline V CDR1 and CDR2: MNHEY, SVGEGT. The CDR3 has 14 amino acids. CDR3 loop: CASKTDRGRFEQYF. The CDR3, as DNA: TGTGCCAGCAAGACGGACAGGGGGCGCTTCGAGCAGTACTTC.

This clonotype has more than one count but fewer than ten. V is TRBV28 and J is TRBJ1-4; D gene ambiguous. Germline values: CDR1 MDHEN, CDR2 SYDVKM. Trimming took 2 bases from V and 4 from J, leaving 8 bases between them. The CDR3 is 14 residues long. Written as DNA, the CDR3 is TGTGCCAGCAGTTTAATCCAGCATAATGAAAAACTGTTTTTT. This codes for CASSLIQHNEKLFF.

A few counts support this clonotype. The chain is built from TRBV7-2 and TRBJ2-7, with D perhaps matching TRBD1 or TRBD2 (5 bases each). In germline, CDR1 is SGHTA, CDR2 FQGNSA. The CDR3 covers 15 residues. V was pared by 5 bases and J by 3 bases, with 17 bases between. CDR3 residues: CASSTGQMVLYEQYF. DNA for the CDR3: TGTGCCAGCAGCACGGGGCAGATGGTTCTCTACGAGCAGTACTTC.

The J gene is TRBJ1-1, the V gene TRBV7-8, with 7 bases aligning to TRBD1. The junction had 10 bases not matched to a gene; V was cut back by 5 bases and J by 4 bases. Germline V gene sequence: CDR1 SGHVS, CDR2 FQNEAQ. The CDR3 is 15 amino acids. The CDR3 region is CASSQYRGRGTEAFF. CDR3 bases: TGTGCCAGCAGCCAGTACAGGGGAAGAGGCACTGAAGCTTTCTTT. Full variable domain (missing parts from reference TRBV7-8 and TRBJ1-1): GAGVSQSPRYKVAKRGQDVALRCDPISGHVSLFWYQQALGQGPEFLTYFQNEAQLDKSGLPSDRFFAERPEGSVSTLKIQRTQQEDSAVYLCASSQYRGRGTEAFFGQGTRLTVV.

This clonotype was counted at least ten times. The chain joins TRBV28 to TRBJ2-1, with unresolved D. The germline V and J ends were trimmed by 4 bases and 1 base, with 17 bases remaining between them. CDR1 and CDR2 (germline): MDHEN, SYDVKM. This CDR3 contains 17 residues. The CDR3 spells CASSSYGWGSSYNEQFF. The CDR3, as DNA: TGTGCCAGCAGTTCCTATGGGTGGGGATCGTCCTACAATGAGCAGTTCTTC. Full variable domain (missing parts from reference TRBV28 and TRBJ2-1): DVKVTQSSRYLVKRTGEKVFLECVQDMDHENMFWYRQDPGLGLRLIYFSYDVKMKEKGDIPEGYSVSREKKERFSLILESASTNQTSMYLCASSSYGWGSSYNEQFFGPGTRLTVL.

This clonotype showed up just a few times. V is TRBV12-3 or TRBV12-4 and J is TRBJ2-7; tentatively, D is TRBD2 (5 bases). V dropped 5 bases and J dropped 0 bases, with 17 bases sitting between them. The CDR3 spans 16 residues. CDR3 sequence: CASSRGGGAGSYEQYF. The CDR3 DNA is TGTGCCAGCAGTCGTGGCGGAGGCGCCGGCTCCTACGAGCAGTACTTC.

The genes are TRBV28 and TRBJ2-5; 12 bases line up with TRBD2. V gave up 2 bases and J gave up 0 bases; unmatched junction bases: 4. Germline assignment: CDR1 MDHEN and CDR2 SYDVKM. The CDR3 is 17 residues long. The CDR3 DNA reads as TGTGCCAGCAGTTTAGGACTAGCGGGGAACTACCAAGAGACCCAGTACTTC. Amino acids: CASSLGLAGNYQETQYF. Full variable domain (missing parts from reference TRBV28 and TRBJ2-5): DVKVTQSSRYLVKRTGEKVFLECVQDMDHENMFWYRQDPGLGLRLIYFSYDVKMKEKGDIPEGYSVSREKKERFSLILESASTNQTSMYLCASSLGLAGNYQETQYFGPGTRLLVL.

This clonotype was detected a few times. This chain links TRBV28 with TRBJ2-1; D assignment may be TRBD1 or TRBD2 (5 bases each). Germline values: CDR1 MDHEN, CDR2 SYDVKM. The CDR3 consists of 16 residues. Trimming removed 8 bases at V and 5 bases at J, with 22 bases between. The DNA for the CDR3 is TGTGCCAGCCAACCTAGGGGACCTCCAGCTGACAATGAGCAGTTCTTC. This codes for CASQPRGPPADNEQFF.

The sample holds a few counts of this clonotype. The chain joins TRBV5-5 to TRBJ1-2; D unclear. This CDR3 contains 15 residues. Deletions cut 0 bases from V and 4 bases from J, with 13 bases between. Germline loops: CDR1 SGHKS, CDR2 YYEKEE (reference sequence). The DNA of the CDR3 is TGTGCCAGCAGCTTGGTTGTTGGACCGCTCTATGGCTACACCTTC. Translation: CASSLVVGPLYGYTF.

This clonotype was counted at least ten times. The rearrangement uses TRBV6-5 and TRBJ2-2; D may be TRBD1 (6 bases). The CDR3 spans 16 residues. V gave up 1 base and J gave up 4 bases, with 13 bases separating them. Germline CDR1 and CDR2: MNHEY and SVGAGI. The CDR3 reads CASSYFGGAGTGELFF. The CDR3 nucleotides read TGTGCCAGCAGTTACTTTGGGGGCGCAGGCACCGGGGAGCTGTTTTTT.

In its sample, this clonotype was seen a few times. This sequence joins TRBV3-1 and TRBJ2-1; D unresolved. Germline CDR1 LGHDT, CDR2 YNNKEL (reference sequence). This CDR3 is built from 13 residues. V was shortened by 4 bases and J by 12 bases, with 16 bases between the two germline ends. The CDR3 sequence is CASSPSTPGRQFF. The CDR3, as DNA: TGTGCCAGCAGCCCGTCAACCCCCGGACGGCAGTTCTTC.

This clonotype was found a few times. The V call is TRBV6-5, the J call TRBJ2-5; TRBD2 agrees at 9 bases. Germline CDR1 and CDR2: MNHEY and SVGAGI. CDR3 size: 18 residues. The J segment lost 2 bases and the V segment lost 2 bases, leaving 12 bases of the junction unmatched. CDR3 nucleotide sequence: TGTGCCAGCAGTTACCGGCCTACTCCTAGCGGGGCTCAAGAGACCCAGTACTTC. Residues: CASSYRPTPSGAQETQYF.

This clonotype was detected a few times. The chain recombines TRBV4-3 with TRBJ2-1, with a possible D match to TRBD1 (6 bases). V was clipped by 0 bases and J by 3 bases, with 15 bases between them. The length of the CDR3 is 17 residues. Germline CDR1 LGHNA, CDR2 YSLEER. The CDR3 sequence is CASSQDPFLDSYNEQFF. CDR3 DNA sequence: TGCGCCAGCAGCCAAGATCCCTTCCTGGACAGCTACAATGAGCAGTTCTTC.

The table lists this clonotype with many counts. The chain couples TRBV12-3 or TRBV12-4 to TRBJ2-3; 7 nucleotides agree with TRBD2. Germline trimming cut 7 bases from V and 3 bases from J; bases unmatched to any gene: 16. CDR3 size: 17 residues. The CDR3 reads CASIAQVGGGTTDTQYF. The DNA of the CDR3 is TGTGCCAGCATCGCCCAGGTGGGCGGGGGAACAACAGATACGCAGTATTTT.

V is TRBV15 and J is TRBJ1-5; the match to TRBD1 covers 7 bases. J gave up 2 bases and V 5 bases, and 6 bases lay outside the gene matches. The CDR3 length is 15 residues. The germline gives CDR1 LNHNV, CDR2 YYDKDF (reference sequence). In nucleotides, the CDR3 is TGTGCCACCAGCGAGGGGGCGCGGGGCAATCAGCCCCAGCATTTT. Translation gives CATSEGARGNQPQHF.

This clonotype has a count of ten or more. The V call is TRBV5-1, the J call TRBJ2-2; a possible D gene is TRBD1 (6 bases). The CDR3 covers 15 residues. The germline V gene has CDR1 SGHRS and CDR2 YFSETQ. V lost 5 bases, J lost 1 base, and 12 bases lay in between. In nucleotides, the CDR3 is TGCGCCAGCAGTTCCGGGACAAAGAACACCGGGGAGCTGTTTTTT. Translating it yields CASSSGTKNTGELFF.

This clonotype has only a few counts. The rearrangement joins TRBV30 to TRBJ2-7; 8 bases map to TRBD2. Germline V gene data show CDR1 as GTSNPN and CDR2 as SVGIG (reference sequence). This CDR3 spans 13 amino acids. The V and J ends lost 2 bases and 3 bases, in that order; junction bases with no gene match: 3. The CDR3 loop is CAWSPGTSYEQYF. CDR3 sequence (DNA): TGTGCCTGGAGTCCCGGGACTAGCTACGAGCAGTACTTC.

This clonotype was found many times. This chain joins TRBV5-1 and TRBJ2-1, with 10 bases lining up with TRBD2. V trimming: 4 bases; J trimming: 6 bases; junction bases outside the gene matches: 7. This CDR3 region has 15 residues. Germline lookup yields CDR1 SGHRS and CDR2 YFSETQ. CDR3 sequence: CASSPTSGIINEQFF. The CDR3 nucleotides are TGCGCCAGCAGCCCTACTAGCGGGATTATCAATGAGCAGTTCTTC.

The chain recombines TRBV5-6 with TRBJ2-5, with TRBD1 matching 7 bases. Trimming removed 4 bases from V and 1 base from J; junction bases left unmatched: 4. This CDR3 is built from 14 residues. Germline V gives CDR1 SGHDT, CDR2 YYEEEE. This CDR3 is CASSDGTVQETQYF. The CDR3 region has the DNA TGTGCCAGCAGCGACGGGACAGTCCAAGAGACCCAGTACTTC.

The chain combines TRBV9 with TRBJ1-5; the D is unclear. The germline CDR1 and CDR2 sequences are SGDLS and YYNGEE. CDR3 length: 13 amino acids. Trimming shortened V by 0 bases and J by 6 bases, and 7 bases separated the two germline ends. Here the CDR3 reads CASSVGSSQPQHF. As DNA, the CDR3 is TGTGCCAGCAGCGTAGGCAGCTCTCAGCCCCAGCATTTT.

V is TRBV5-6 and J is TRBJ2-3; the match to TRBD2 covers 9 bases. The CDR3 sequence is 15 residues long. Germline V gene data show CDR1 as SGHDT and CDR2 as YYEEEE. The junction had 5 bases not matched to a gene; V was cut back by 1 base and J by 5 bases. This CDR3 reads CASSLISGGRDTQYF. CDR3 DNA sequence: TGTGCCAGCAGCTTGATTAGCGGGGGAAGAGATACGCAGTATTTT.

The chain uses TRBV7-9 and TRBJ2-3; 13 bases align to TRBD2. In germline, CDR1 is SEHNR, CDR2 FQNEAQ (reference sequence). The CDR3 loop spans 17 amino acids. V lost 0 bases, J lost 4 bases, and 4 bases stayed unmatched. CDR3 coding DNA: TGTGCCAGCAGCTTAGCCGGGACTAGCGGGATGGCAGATACGCAGTATTTT. Its protein is CASSLAGTSGMADTQYF.